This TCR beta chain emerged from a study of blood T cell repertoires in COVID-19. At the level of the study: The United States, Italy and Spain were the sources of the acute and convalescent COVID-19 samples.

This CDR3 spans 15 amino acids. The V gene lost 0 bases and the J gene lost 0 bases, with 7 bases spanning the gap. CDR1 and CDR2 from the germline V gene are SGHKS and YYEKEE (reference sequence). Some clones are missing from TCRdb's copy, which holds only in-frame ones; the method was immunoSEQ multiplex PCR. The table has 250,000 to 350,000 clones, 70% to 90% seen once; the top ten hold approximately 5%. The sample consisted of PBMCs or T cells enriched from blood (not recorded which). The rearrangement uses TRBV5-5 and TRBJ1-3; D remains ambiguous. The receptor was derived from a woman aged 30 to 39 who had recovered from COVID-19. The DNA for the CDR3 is TGTGCCAGCAGCTTGGACGGTAGCTCTGGAAACACCATATATTTT. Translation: CASSLDGSSGNTIYF.